This T cell receptor (beta chain) was observed in a study of T-cell memory formation after mild COVID-19. TCRdb re-derived calls from the 5' RACE reads in MiXCR, one entry per CDR3 protein. The sample records tens of thousands of distinct CDR3 sequences, about 7.3% being singletons. Germline-derived CDR1 and CDR2 are MNHEY and SVGAGI. V lost 5 bases to trimming and J lost 6 bases, with 11 bases between them. The CDR3 is 14 amino acids. This rearrangement joins TRBV6-5 to TRBJ1-6, with D possibly being TRBD1 (6 bases). This clonotype was obtained from a man younger than 35 who had mild COVID-19 (a few samples of this study predate the infection). Cell type and time point are not known. The sample consisted of PBMCs or a T cell subset sorted from them (not recorded which). The CDR3 DNA reads as TGTGCCAGCAGTCTACAGGGCTTTAATTCACCCCTCCACTTT. This gives the protein CASSLQGFNSPLHF.